In this sample, the clone carrying this T cell receptor beta chain turned up many times. Its antigen remains unknown. The sample comes from a study of read filtering for tumor transcriptome and immune sequencing. Broader study findings: IR-seq captured clonotypes deeper and more reliably than RNA-seq.

Germline V CDR1 and CDR2: SGHNT, YENEEA. Germline trimming cut 0 bases from V and 8 bases from J; bases unmatched to any gene: 7. The CDR3 is 15 amino acids. This library used 300 to 450 ng RNA and molecular barcoded adaptors spanning alpha/delta and beta/gamma chains. TCRdb redid the calling of the reads with MiXCR, one entry per CDR3 protein. This sample has about 50,000 distinct CDR3 sequences; roughly a fifth occur once, and the top ten carry approximately 15%. Sequenced: a population of CD138-negative cells sorted from bone marrow. The chain links TRBV11-3 to TRBJ2-1; 7 bases are shared with TRBD2. This receptor was identified in a donor at least 40 years old with multiple myeloma. CDR3 nucleotides: TGTGCCAGCAGCTTAGAATTGACTAGCAGGCATGAGCAGTTCTTC. Translated: CASSLELTSRHEQFF.